This T cell receptor beta chain appears in the sequencing data of a study of cytomegalovirus exposure and HLA in healthy donors. V lost 4 bases to trimming and J lost 5 bases, with 8 bases between them. Germline CDR1 and CDR2: MNHNY and SVGAGI (reference sequence). CDR3 length equals 12 residues. Only in-frame clones appear in the TCRdb table, and some are missing; sequencing was by immunoSEQ multiplex PCR. The top ten clones hold approximately 3.2% of a sample with 150,000 or so clones, around nine tenths of them seen once. As regards this clone: Its antigen is unknown.

Study-level points and caveats: In the approximately 120 validation repertoires, a later analysis found that first-cohort TCR clusters tended to co-occur.

V is TRBV6-6 and J is TRBJ2-5; D is undetermined. This TCR was sampled from a woman aged 18-29 years in good health and CMV-seropositive. Sample: PBMCs. The CDR3 is CASSWSPETQYF. The CDR3 coding sequence is TGTGCCAGCAGTTGGAGCCCGGAGACCCAGTACTTC.